The 28 T cell receptor beta chains below were found in one sample sequenced in a study of shared clonotypes between healthy human individuals. Assay: immunoSEQ multiplex PCR; the TCRdb copy retains only in-frame clones and omits some. The sample lists about 1,900,000 clones, about 94% occurring once. The naive CD8 fraction comprised CD45RO-negative cells positively selected for CCR7 and excluded terminally differentiated effector memory CD45RA+ cells. Sequenced material: naive CD8+ T cells sorted from blood. These receptors came from a young man in good health.

CDR3 residues: CASSLDPGLAGGRGETQYF. The CDR3 nucleotides read TGTGCCAGCAGCTTAGATCCGGGACTAGCGGGAGGACGAGGGGAGACCCAGTACTTC. This sequence joins TRBV11-2 and TRBJ2-5; 15 bases match TRBD2. CDR1 SGHAT and CDR2 FQNNGV come from the germline V gene. The J segment lost 5 bases and the V segment lost 0 bases, leaving 10 bases of the junction unmatched. The CDR3 has 19 residues.

As for this clone: The same CDR3 also results from other DNA sequences found in this sample. V and J are TRBV7-9 and TRBJ1-1; D is unresolved. The length of the CDR3 is 12 residues. Deletions cut 1 base from V and 7 bases from J, with 7 bases between. The V gene's germline CDR1 is SEHNR and CDR2 FQNEAQ (reference sequence). In nucleotides, the CDR3 is TGTGCCAGCAGCTTAGGTGGGAATGAAGCTTTCTTT. The encoded protein is CASSLGGNEAFF.

The gene calls are TRBV29-1 and TRBJ2-1; 7 nucleotides agree with TRBD2. V shed 6 bases, J shed 8 bases, and the junction held 16 bases outside the gene matches. Germline CDR1 SQVTM, CDR2 ANQGSEA. The CDR3 runs to 15 residues. CDR3 amino acids: CSVDLDFSGGDEQFF. CDR3 DNA sequence: TGCAGCGTCGACCTCGATTTCTCGGGGGGAGATGAGCAGTTCTTC.

As concerns this clone: Other DNA variants within this sample encode the same CDR3. This rearrangement joins TRBV7-9 to TRBJ2-5, with 11 bases aligning to TRBD2. The CDR3 has 15 amino acids. V gave up 2 bases and J gave up 4 bases; unmatched junction bases: 3. Germline V lookup: CDR1 SEHNR, CDR2 FQNEAQ (reference sequence). The CDR3 protein is CASSLISGGAETQYF. The CDR3 nucleotides read TGTGCCAGCAGCTTAATTAGCGGGGGGGCAGAGACCCAGTACTTC.

The CDR3 DNA reads as TGTGCCTGGAGTGCTCTGGGACAGTTAAATGAAAAACTGTTTTTT. This gives the protein CAWSALGQLNEKLFF. The chain recombines TRBV30 with TRBJ1-4, with 7 bases aligning to TRBD1. V was pared by 1 base and J by 5 bases, with 7 bases of the junction left unmatched. The CDR3 totals 15 residues. Per the germline V gene, CDR1 is GTSNPN and CDR2 is SVGIG (reference sequence).

The CDR3 sequence: CASSLGGHIFYGYTF. CDR3 coding DNA: TGTGCCAGCAGCTTAGGTGGCCACATCTTTTATGGCTACACCTTC. The chain recombines TRBV11-2 with TRBJ1-2; D not certain. Germline CDR1 is SGHAT and CDR2 is FQNNGV. The CDR3 spans 15 residues. The V and J ends lost 1 base and 5 bases respectively, with 14 bases between them.

The gene calls are TRBV6-5 and TRBJ1-1; TRBD1 agrees at 7 bases. This CDR3 contains 14 residues. The trim removed 6 bases at V and 5 bases at J, leaving 9 bases unmatched. The V gene's germline CDR1 is MNHEY and CDR2 SVGAGI. CDR3 sequence: CASSLVQGRTEAFF. The CDR3 DNA is TGTGCCAGCAGCCTAGTACAGGGGCGTACTGAAGCTTTCTTT.

The rearrangement uses TRBV7-9 and TRBJ2-6; D gene unclear. Germline values: CDR1 SEHNR, CDR2 FQNEAQ (reference sequence). The V and J ends lost 6 bases and 0 bases respectively, with 18 bases between them. This CDR3 spans 18 amino acids. This chain's CDR3 is CASSLNQDPISGANVLTF. The CDR3 DNA sequence: TGTGCCAGCAGTTTAAACCAGGATCCTATCTCTGGGGCCAACGTCCTGACTTTC.

This clone was detected only once. The chain combines TRBV7-9 with TRBJ1-2; D gene ambiguous. Germline values: CDR1 SEHNR, CDR2 FQNEAQ (reference sequence). Trimming pared 1 base from V and 4 bases from J, leaving 10 bases between. The CDR3 is 14 amino acids. The CDR3 protein is CASSLGGLAYGYTF. CDR3 sequence (DNA): TGTGCCAGCAGCTTAGGAGGGTTGGCCTATGGCTACACCTTC.

The CDR3 protein is CASSQLGQGYEQYF. CDR3 sequence (DNA): TGTGCCAGCAGCCAACTGGGACAGGGATACGAGCAGTACTTC. This chain uses TRBV9 with TRBJ2-7; TRBD1 matches 9 bases. The V and J ends lost 4 bases and 4 bases, in that order; junction bases with no gene match: 6. The CDR3 length is 14 residues. The germline CDR1 and CDR2 sequences are SGDLS and YYNGEE.

The chain couples TRBV5-6 to TRBJ1-5; 7 nucleotides align to TRBD1. Germline V gene data show CDR1 as SGHDT and CDR2 as YYEEEE. After removal of 2 bases from V and 0 bases from J, the junction contained 2 bases not matched to a gene. CDR3 length: 15 amino acids. CDR3 sequence reads: CASSFGTASNQPQHF. In DNA, the CDR3 is TGTGCCAGCAGCTTCGGGACAGCTAGCAATCAGCCCCAGCATTTT.

CDR3 residues: CASSLDLGEFF. The CDR3 DNA follows: TGTGCCAGCAGCTTAGATCTAGGCGAGTTCTTC. The chain uses TRBV11-2 and TRBJ2-1; no firm D call. Per the germline V gene, CDR1 is SGHAT and CDR2 is FQNNGV. The V and J ends lost 0 bases and 14 bases respectively, with 8 bases between them. The CDR3 contains 11 residues.

V is TRBV10-1 and J is TRBJ2-1, with D possibly called TRBD1 or TRBD2 (6 bases each). The CDR3 has 15 residues. V was pared by 5 bases and J by 7 bases, with 18 bases between. CDR1 is WNHNN and CDR2 is SYGVQD in the germline V gene (reference sequence). The CDR3: CASSPSGAVENEQFF. The CDR3 DNA reads TGCGCCAGCAGTCCTTCGGGGGCCGTAGAAAATGAGCAGTTCTTC.

This clone was picked up one time. The CDR3 nucleotides read TGTGCCAGCAGTTACTCGAGTGGTGACAGGGGGATCGAGCAGTACTTC. Amino acid sequence: CASSYSSGDRGIEQYF. The chain combines TRBV6-5 with TRBJ2-7; 9 bases align to TRBD1. The length of the CDR3 is 16 residues. Trimming cost V 0 bases and J 6 bases; bases outside gene matches: 9. CDR1 MNHEY and CDR2 SVGAGI come from the germline V gene.

The chain couples TRBV10-2 to TRBJ2-7; 7 nucleotides match TRBD2. The V gene's germline CDR1 is WSHSY and CDR2 SAAADI. CDR3 length equals 17 residues. V lost 1 base and J lost 5; bases outside the gene matches: 14. The CDR3 DNA follows: TGCGCCAGCAGTGAGTTTGGTGAGTTGGCGGGAGTCGACGAGCAGTACTTC. Protein: CASSEFGELAGVDEQYF.

As to this clone: Other DNA sequences of this sample code for an identical CDR3. The rearrangement links TRBV4-1 to TRBJ2-5, with no clear D. The CDR3 is made up of 14 amino acids. CDR1 is MGHRA and CDR2 is YSYEKL in the germline V gene. Trimming stripped 0 bases from V and 5 bases from J, with 10 bases between. The CDR3 nucleotides read TGCGCCAGCAGCCAAGATGGCTCCAGGGAGACCCAGTACTTC. It codes for CASSQDGSRETQYF.

This chain uses TRBV21-1 with TRBJ2-3. TRBV21-1 is described as a pseudogene. The length of the CDR3 is 16 residues. For the CDR3, the DNA is TGTGCCAGCAGCAAAGTATCGGGGCCCCCCACAGATACGCAGTATTTT. Translation gives CASSKVSGPPTDTQYF.

This chain links TRBV6-5 with TRBJ2-7, with 8 bases aligning to TRBD1. Germline CDR1 MNHEY, CDR2 SVGAGI. The V segment lost 10 bases and the J segment 3 bases; nucleotides outside the gene matches: 8. There are 13 residues in the CDR3. CDR3 sequence (DNA): TGTGCCACCGGGACAGGAGGCCTCTACGAGCAGTACTTC. The encoded protein is CATGTGGLYEQYF.

The chain joins TRBV10-2 to TRBJ2-3, with TRBD2 matching 9 bases. Germline lookup yields CDR1 WSHSY and CDR2 SAAADI. V shed 3 bases and J 5 bases; nucleotides not matched to a gene: 6. The CDR3 loop spans 15 amino acids. The CDR3 sequence: CASSDAGGPLDTQYF. CDR3 nucleotide sequence: TGCGCCAGCAGTGACGCGGGGGGGCCTTTAGATACGCAGTATTTT.

The rearrangement links TRBV2 to TRBJ2-6, with 11 bases matching TRBD1. The CDR3 spans 16 residues. CDR1 SNHLY and CDR2 FYNNEI come from the germline V gene. Trimming at V came to 6 bases and at J to 7 bases, leaving 8 bases not matched to a gene. The CDR3 spells CASSGIGTGGANVLTF. CDR3 coding DNA: TGTGCCAGCAGCGGAATCGGGACAGGGGGAGCCAACGTCCTGACTTTC.

Concerning this clone: The same CDR3 arises from other DNA sequences in this sample as well. The chain joins TRBV30 to TRBJ1-2; the D is unclear. Trimming took 0 bases from V and 5 from J, leaving 10 bases between them. Germline values: CDR1 GTSNPN, CDR2 SVGIG (reference sequence). The CDR3 is 13 residues long. CDR3 sequence: CAWSVGGLYGYTF. The CDR3 DNA reads TGTGCCTGGAGTGTGGGAGGGTTATATGGCTACACCTTC.

The chain combines TRBV7-9 with TRBJ2-7, with D hard to call. Looked up from germline, CDR1 is SEHNR and CDR2 is FQNEAQ (reference sequence). CDR3 size: 12 residues. V was clipped by 7 bases and J by 2 bases, with 9 bases between them. Here the CDR3 reads CASKLTTYEQYF. In DNA, the CDR3 is TGTGCCAGCAAACTGACAACCTACGAGCAGTACTTC.

This chain connects TRBV6-5 to TRBJ1-1; D gene ambiguous. CDR3 length: 14 residues. Germline values: CDR1 MNHEY, CDR2 SVGAGI. V was clipped by 2 bases and J by 1 base, with 8 bases between them. The CDR3 region has the DNA TGTGCCAGCAGTTACCCTACGGGGAACACTGAAGCTTTCTTT. Encoded protein: CASSYPTGNTEAFF.

This clone has a single count. Here the CDR3 DNA reads TGTGCCAGCAGCTTAAACGGGGGACAGTTGAACACTGAAGCTTTCTTT. It codes for CASSLNGGQLNTEAFF. The chain uses TRBV7-3 and TRBJ1-1, with 7 bases identical to TRBD1. This CDR3 comprises 16 residues. V was pared by 1 base and J by 0 bases, with 5 bases of the junction left unmatched. In germline, CDR1 is SGHTA, CDR2 FQGTGA.

The chain carries TRBV7-9 and TRBJ2-1, with D perhaps matching TRBD2 (6 bases). Looked up from germline, CDR1 is SEHNR and CDR2 is FQNEAQ (reference sequence). This CDR3 has 15 residues. Trimming removed 2 bases from V and 6 bases from J, with 14 bases in between. The CDR3, as DNA: TGTGCCAGCAGCTTATCGGGACTTAACGTCAATGAGCAGTTCTTC. This gives the protein CASSLSGLNVNEQFF. Looking up the rest from reference TRBV7-9 and TRBJ2-1 gives the full variable domain: DTGVSQNPRHKITKRGQNVTFRCDPISEHNRLYWYRQTLGQGPEFLTYFQNEAQLEKSRLLSDRFSAERPKGSFSTLEIQRTEQGDSAMYLCASSLSGLNVNEQFFGPGTRLTVL.

The rearrangement uses TRBV27 and TRBJ1-1, with a possible D match to TRBD1 (5 bases). Trimming left V 3 bases short and J 4 bases short, with 15 bases between. This CDR3 has 15 residues. Germline V gene lookup returns CDR1 MNHEY and CDR2 SMNVEV (reference sequence). As DNA, the CDR3 is TGTGCCAGCAGTTTCGTTACAGCCAGGGTCACTGAAGCTTTCTTT. The encoded protein is CASSFVTARVTEAFF.

The chain recombines TRBV4-3 with TRBJ2-7; weak D call: TRBD1 (6 bases). Germline V gene sequence: CDR1 LGHNA, CDR2 YSLEER. The CDR3 spans 15 residues. Trimming removed 0 bases from V and 0 bases from J, with 9 bases in between. This CDR3 is CASSQDTDSSYEQYF. The CDR3 DNA reads TGCGCCAGCAGCCAAGATACGGACAGCTCCTACGAGCAGTACTTC.

This clone is a singleton in its sample. This CDR3 is CAIPGPLQATNEKLFF. CDR3 bases: TGTGCCATCCCGGGCCCTCTCCAAGCAACTAATGAAAAACTGTTTTTT. The chain carries TRBV2 and TRBJ1-4; D is ambiguous. Germline V gene sequence: CDR1 SNHLY, CDR2 FYNNEI. CDR3 size: 16 residues. The V gene lost 10 bases and the J gene lost 0 bases, with 18 bases spanning the gap.